This T cell receptor (beta chain) comes out of a study of cytomegalovirus exposure and HLA in healthy donors. General study points: Apparent HLA restriction characterized most CMV-associated TCR beta chains in a later analysis. Per published reports, the classifier diagnosed cytomegalovirus status with high specificity and sensitivity. In a later analysis, a missense DCLRE1C variant was linked to TCR beta V- and J-gene trimming.

It was with 60 Vbeta and 13 Jbeta primers that the PCR ran. Clones were read by immunoSEQ multiplex PCR, and TCRdb kept only the in-frame ones, dropping some. The repertoire has about 150,000 clones, over 65% of them found once; the top ten carry 10% to 15%. The CDR3 has 13 residues. Germline values: CDR1 LNHDA, CDR2 SQIVND (reference sequence). V was clipped by 7 bases and J by 7 bases, with 14 bases between them. A note on this clone: Its antigen is unidentified.

This TCR derives from a man in his forties in good health and CMV-seropositive. The chain carries TRBV19 and TRBJ1-5; D is perhaps TRBD1 (5 bases). Sequenced: PBMCs. The DNA of the CDR3 is TGTGCCAGTACCGACCAGGGCGAACAGCCCCAGCATTTT. Protein: CASTDQGEQPQHF.